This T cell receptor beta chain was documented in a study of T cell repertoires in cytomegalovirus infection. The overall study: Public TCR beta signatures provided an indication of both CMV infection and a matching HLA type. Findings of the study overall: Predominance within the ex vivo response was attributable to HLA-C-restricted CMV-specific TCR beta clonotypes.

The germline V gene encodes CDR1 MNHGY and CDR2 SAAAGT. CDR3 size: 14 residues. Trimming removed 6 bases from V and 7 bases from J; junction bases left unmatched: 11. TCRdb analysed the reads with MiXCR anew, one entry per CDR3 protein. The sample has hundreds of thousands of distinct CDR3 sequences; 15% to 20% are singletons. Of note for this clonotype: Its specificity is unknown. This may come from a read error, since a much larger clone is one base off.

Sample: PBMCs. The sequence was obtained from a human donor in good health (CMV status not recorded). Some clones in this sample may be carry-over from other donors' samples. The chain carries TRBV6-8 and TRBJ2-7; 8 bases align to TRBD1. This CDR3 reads CASRGTGLLWEQYF. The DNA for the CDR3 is TGTGCCAGCAGAGGGACAGGCCTCCTTTGGGAGCAGTACTTC.